This T cell receptor (beta chain) is from a study of OX40 agonist ivuxolimab in advanced cancers. The CDR3 contains 18 residues. Germline CDR1 and CDR2: SGHRS and YFSETQ. V was clipped by 0 bases and J by 5 bases, with 23 bases between them. The assay was immunoSEQ multiplex PCR, and TCRdb's table has in-frame clones only and misses some. This sample has under 45,000 clones, with around 85% found just once. This clonotype originated in an adult with an advanced solid tumor such as melanoma, head and neck, liver or kidney cancer. Source: CD4+ or CD8+ T cells sorted from blood, taken in a trial of the OX40 agonist ivuxolimab. The chain carries TRBV5-1 and TRBJ1-2; D gene uncertain. CDR3 DNA sequence: TGCGCCAGCAGCTTGGCTTTTACGGGGTCCCTTATGAATTATGGCTACACCTTC. It specifies CASSLAFTGSLMNYGYTF.